This TCR beta chain was recovered during a study of T cell repertoires in cytomegalovirus infection. Turning to the study itself: Epitope selection comprised recently identified HLA-C-restricted CMV epitopes and well-studied HLA-B-restricted CMV epitopes. Matching HLA type and CMV infection were both indicated by public TCR beta signatures.

TCRdb itself ran the reads through MiXCR, one entry per CDR3 protein. The repertoire holds about 920,000 distinct CDR3 sequences, with 30% to 40% as singletons. Study-level points and caveats: The study identified carriers of CMV plus the relevant HLA from cumulative public TCR beta family frequency. Across the ex vivo response, the dominant clonotypes were HLA-C-restricted CMV-specific TCR beta clonotypes.

A word on this clonotype: Its antigen is not known.

The junction had 9 bases not matched to a gene; V was cut back by 5 bases and J by 5 bases. Germline V lookup: CDR1 LNHDA, CDR2 SQIVND (reference sequence). This CDR3 has 16 residues. Source: cultured CD8+ T cells from PBMCs, taken from culture after CMV antigen stimulation. V gene TRBV19 combines with J gene TRBJ2-5, with 12 nucleotides matching TRBD2. This receptor was taken from a human donor in good health (CMV status not recorded). Some clones in this sample may be carry-over from other donors' samples. The CDR3 here is CASSLASGGGLETQYF. The CDR3 bases are TGTGCCAGTAGTCTCGCTAGCGGGGGGGGACTTGAGACCCAGTACTTC.